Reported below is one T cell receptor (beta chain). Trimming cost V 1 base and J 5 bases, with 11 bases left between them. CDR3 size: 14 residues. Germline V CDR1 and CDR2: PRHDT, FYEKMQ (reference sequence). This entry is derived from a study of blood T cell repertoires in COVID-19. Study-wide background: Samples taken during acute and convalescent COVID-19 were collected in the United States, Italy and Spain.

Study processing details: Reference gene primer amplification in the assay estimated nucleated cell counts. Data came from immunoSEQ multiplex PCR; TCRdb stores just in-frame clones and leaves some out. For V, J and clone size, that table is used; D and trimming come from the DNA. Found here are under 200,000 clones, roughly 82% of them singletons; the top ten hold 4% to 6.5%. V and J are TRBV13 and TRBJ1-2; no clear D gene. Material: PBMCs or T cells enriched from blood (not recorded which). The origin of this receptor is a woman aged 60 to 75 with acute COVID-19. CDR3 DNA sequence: TGTGCCAGCAGCTTAGTGAGGCAGCCTTATGGCTACACCTTC. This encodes CASSLVRQPYGYTF.